This T cell receptor beta chain is drawn from a study of T cell changes during pregnancy in multiple sclerosis. CDR3 length: 14 residues. Germline V lookup: CDR1 MNHNY, CDR2 SVGAGI (reference sequence). V dropped 2 bases and J dropped 8; count of bases not matched to a gene: 5. Only in-frame clones appear in the TCRdb table, and some are missing; sequencing was by immunoSEQ multiplex PCR. The repertoire holds more than 90,000 clones, with over 80% as singletons. The receptor's source is a female donor with multiple sclerosis, enrolled in a pregnancy study. The V and J genes are TRBV6-6 and TRBJ2-1, with TRBD1 identical over 8 bases. Sequencing was performed on peripheral blood, taken after pregnancy. Here the CDR3 reads CASSYPGQVDEQFF. The CDR3 DNA reads TGTGCCAGCAGTTACCCGGGACAGGTAGATGAGCAGTTCTTC.